Each of the 15 T cell receptor beta chains below was sequenced from the same sample in a study of CD8+ T cells in alopecia areata. Described treatment: oral pan-JAK inhibitor, 5-10 mg twice daily. RNA extraction was followed by reverse transcription into cDNA, which acted as the sequencing template. Method: immunoSEQ multiplex PCR; TCRdb's copy keeps in-frame clones and lacks some. The sample consists of about 190,000 clones, around 60% of them appearing once. Sequencing used CD8+ T cells sorted from blood, obtained at week 24, from a patient treated with tofacitinib. Source of these receptors: a human donor with alopecia areata.

A few counts support this clone. The CDR3: CSVGEVINNEQFF. Here the CDR3 DNA reads TGCAGCGTTGGGGAGGTGATCAACAATGAGCAGTTCTTC. J is TRBJ2-1 and V is TRBV29-1; perhaps TRBD2 as D (6 bases). The CDR3 is made up of 13 amino acids. Looked up from germline, CDR1 is SQVTM and CDR2 is ANQGSEA. Trimming removed 4 bases at V and 5 bases at J, with 12 bases between.

The chain combines TRBV2 with TRBJ2-3; TRBD2 aligns across 10 bases. Germline CDR1 and CDR2: SNHLY and FYNNEI. The CDR3 consists of 15 residues. V shed 5 bases, J shed 4 bases, and the junction held 6 bases outside the gene matches. The CDR3 nucleotides read TGTGCCAGCAGTTATTCGAGCGGGGGGGCAGATACGCAGTATTTT. It yields the protein CASSYSSGGADTQYF.

This clone occurred a few times. V gene TRBV30 combines with J gene TRBJ1-1, with 7 bases identical to TRBD1. The CDR3 has 11 amino acids. V was pared by 6 bases and J by 5 bases, with 3 bases of the junction left unmatched. Germline V gene data show CDR1 as GTSNPN and CDR2 as SVGIG (reference sequence). DNA for the CDR3: TGTGCCTGCCCAGGGGGTACTGAAGCTTTCTTT. This gives the protein CACPGGTEAFF.

This clone was picked up a small number of times. CDR3 in DNA: TGCGCCAGCGAGGGGTCCGGGGAGACCCAGTACTTC. It codes for CASEGSGETQYF. The chain links TRBV4-3 to TRBJ2-5; D may correspond to TRBD1 or TRBD2 (5 bases each). V was clipped by 8 bases and J by 5 bases, with 12 bases between them. CDR1 and CDR2 (germline): LGHNA, YSLEER. The CDR3 consists of 12 residues.

The rearrangement joins TRBV19 to TRBJ2-1, with 7 bases lining up with TRBD1. The CDR3 is 14 amino acids. Germline assignment: CDR1 LNHDA and CDR2 SQIVND (reference sequence). With 6 bases clipped from V and 3 bases from J, the junction kept 5 bases outside the gene matches. Here the CDR3 reads CASSLGDSYNEQFF. In DNA, the CDR3 is TGTGCCAGTAGCCTCGGGGACAGCTACAATGAGCAGTTCTTC. Together with reference TRBV19 and TRBJ2-1, the CDR3 gives the full variable domain: DGGITQSPKYLFRKEGQNVTLSCEQNLNHDAMYWYRQDPGQGLRLIYYSQIVNDFQKGDIAEGYSVSREKKESFPLTVTSAQKNPTAFYLCASSLGDSYNEQFFGPGTRLTVL.

V and J are TRBV6-5 and TRBJ1-2, with 9 bases fitting TRBD1. The CDR3 extends over 14 amino acids. The V gene end was trimmed by 2 bases and the J gene end by 8 bases; junction bases not matched to a gene: 6. Germline V gene lookup returns CDR1 MNHEY and CDR2 SVGAGI. CDR3 coding DNA: TGTGCCAGCAGTTACGGGACAGGGCGGATGGGCTACACCTTC. Translation gives CASSYGTGRMGYTF.

This rearrangement joins TRBV30 to TRBJ1-2; a possible D gene is TRBD1 (5 bases). V was pared by 5 bases and J by 4 bases, with 17 bases between. Germline-derived CDR1 and CDR2 are GTSNPN and SVGIG (reference sequence). CDR3 size: 14 residues. CDR3 sequence (DNA): TGTGCCTGGTACCCCGGAGGGACCTTCTATGGCTACACCTTC. Translating it yields CAWYPGGTFYGYTF.

This clone occurred once. In the same sample, other DNA sequences code for this CDR3. This rearrangement joins TRBV11-2 to TRBJ1-1, with D tentatively TRBD1 (5 bases). Trimming cost V 3 bases and J 6 bases, with 5 bases left between them. The CDR3 spans 11 residues. CDR1 is SGHAT and CDR2 is FQNNGV in the germline V gene. The CDR3 region has the DNA TGTGCCAGCAGCTTGGGACCTGAAGCTTTCTTT. It yields the protein CASSLGPEAFF.

The rearrangement uses TRBV4-1 and TRBJ1-2; tentative D call: TRBD1 (6 bases). From germline, CDR1 is MGHRA and CDR2 YSYEKL. This CDR3 is built from 17 residues. V lost 5 bases and J lost 5, with 24 bases in between. CDR3 sequence reads: CASSATPNGQPLYGYTF. For the CDR3, the DNA is TGCGCCAGCAGCGCTACCCCTAACGGACAGCCGTTATATGGCTACACCTTC.

The rearrangement links TRBV9 to TRBJ2-1; 13 bases are shared with TRBD2. Germline CDR1 reads SGDLS; CDR2 reads YYNGEE. The J segment lost 8 bases and the V segment lost 4 bases, leaving 9 bases of the junction unmatched. The CDR3 is made up of 16 amino acids. CDR3 nucleotides: TGTGCCAGCAGCAGAGGGGGACTAGCGGGGTCGGATGAGCAGTTCTTC. Translated: CASSRGGLAGSDEQFF.

The chain recombines TRBV4-1 with TRBJ1-2; TRBD1 matches at 7 bases. The ends lost 1 base at V and 6 bases at J; junction bases unmatched: 5. CDR1 MGHRA and CDR2 YSYEKL come from the germline V gene. The CDR3 totals 14 residues. In DNA form, the CDR3 reads TGCGCCAGCAGCCAAGTCGGCAGGGGGGATGGCTACACCTTC. Protein sequence: CASSQVGRGDGYTF.

This clone has just a few counts. The genes are TRBV29-1 and TRBJ1-1; D unresolved. V shed 4 bases and J shed 6 bases, with 9 bases lying between them. The CDR3 totals 11 residues. Germline-derived CDR1 and CDR2 are SQVTM and ANQGSEA. This chain's CDR3 is CSVVREAEAFF. In DNA, the CDR3 is TGCAGCGTTGTTAGGGAGGCTGAAGCTTTCTTT.

CDR3 protein: CAWRMSFSYNSPLHF. CDR3 nucleotide sequence: TGTGCCTGGAGGATGAGCTTCTCCTATAATTCACCCCTCCACTTT. This rearrangement joins TRBV30 to TRBJ1-6; unclear D gene. The CDR3 is made up of 15 amino acids. V was shortened by 3 bases and J by 0 bases, with 9 bases between the two germline ends. Germline V gives CDR1 GTSNPN, CDR2 SVGIG (reference sequence).

The chain joins TRBV5-6 to TRBJ1-6; D uncertain. V gave up 4 bases and J gave up 8 bases, with 7 bases separating them. CDR1 and CDR2 from the germline V gene are SGHDT and YYEEEE. There are 12 residues in the CDR3. The CDR3, as DNA: TGTGCCAGCAGCCCCCAGGATTCACCCCTCCACTTT. Translated: CASSPQDSPLHF.

This rearrangement joins TRBV2 to TRBJ1-2; D not resolved. The V end lost 3 bases, the J end lost 8 bases, and 10 bases lay between the germline ends. The CDR3 loop spans 12 amino acids. In germline, CDR1 is SNHLY, CDR2 FYNNEI. The DNA of the CDR3 is TGTGCCAGCAGTGACGAAGTGGGCGGCTACACCTTC. It is translated as CASSDEVGGYTF.